This entry concerns a single T cell receptor beta chain. Its specific antigen is unknown. The library came from the immunoSEQ multiplex PCR assay. For the multiplex PCR, a mixture combining 60 forward primers for TCR Vbeta segments and 13 reverse primers for TCR Jbeta segments was used. The CDR3 region of rearranged TCR beta genes was amplified from genomic DNA by a multiplex PCR assay. Amplified TCR beta libraries were sequenced as 87-base-pair reads on the Illumina HiSeq System. The original methods were these. A later analysis tallied approximately 87 million unique TCR beta chains across the 666 repertoires, and approximately 12 million of those chains were shared by two or more donors. To remove PCR and sequencing errors, raw reads were error-corrected and collapsed into unique sequences using a nearest-neighbor algorithm that merged closely related sequences. CDR3 sequences were aligned to IMGT reference sequences to assign V, D and J gene segments. For a sequence to be retained, at least a six-nucleotide match to both a V gene segment and a J gene segment was required. Rearrangements were classified as productive when the CDR3 lacked stop codons and remained in frame with V and J, and all other rearrangements were classified as non-productive. CDR3 was defined according to IMGT convention as the region running from the second conserved V-encoded cysteine to the conserved J-encoded phenylalanine. In an earlier analysis of some 550 of the donors, sequences lacking an unambiguous match to a single V gene segment were excluded. In an earlier analysis of approximately 550 of the donors, V segments were called functional above 56.7% productive rearrangements and were called segregating when the between-donor standard deviation exceeded 5%. To diagnose cytomegalovirus status from the catalog of TCR beta chain sequences, a statistical classification framework was built. V and J gene assignment, in a later analysis, came from comparing TCR nucleotide sequences with IMGT/GENE-DB human TR gene sequences. Using the TCRdist pipeline, a later analysis assigned CDR3 sequences along with most-parsimonious VDJ recombination scenarios. In a later analysis, every TCR beta chain was defined by the combination of its CDR3 amino acid sequence and its V-gene family, and reads without a unique V-gene family were dropped. A later analysis removed several hundred highly shared, low-generation-probability nucleotide sequences to deal with suspected cross-contamination and a sequencing artifact. A later analysis calculated a clonal expansion index for each public chain from normalized within-repertoire ranks of inferred template counts. In a later analysis, generation probabilities were computed using a VDJ recombination model fitted to out-of-frame rearrangements, and the results were checked against IGoR. In a later analysis, TCR-TCR, TCR-HLA and TCR-CMV co-occurrence was scored with hypergeometric tests, and a repertoire-size bias correction was applied to TCR pairs. A later analysis estimated false discovery rates by permuting HLA or CMV assignments 20 times. In a later analysis, co-occurring TCRs were grouped using DBSCAN, and TCRdist sequence similarity was added for clustering within HLA-allele-positive subsets. For co-occurrence clustering, repertoires with fewer than 30,000 or more than 120,000 public chains were excluded, along with roughly 5 repertoires with anomalous nucleotide sharing. TCRdb took this table from immuneACCESS and kept in-frame rearrangements with V and J called. Such tables lack part of the clones; where checked against another copy, unresolved V genes explain under half of the gap, and the rest is unexplained. V, J and clone size were drawn from that table, and D and trimming were deduced from the DNA. In this sample's table one finds more than 100,000 clones. The biggest ten clones account for roughly 1.6% of the sample.

Based on the germline V gene, the CDR1 and CDR2 sequences are SGHRS and YFSETQ. The CDR3 sequence holds 16 residues, the cysteine and phenylalanine included. Only CDR3 DNA is held: 48 bases, read in frame from base 1. The V end gives up 0 bases and the J end 4 bases, leaving 6 bases in the junction not matched to a gene. In total, around 600 healthy bone marrow donors made up the cohort. At the time of sampling, every cohort member was nominally healthy, though immune exposures that went unrecorded were likely present. The donor was CMV seronegative and was included in the group of several hundred seronegative cohort members. A peripheral blood sample was provided by each donor, and peripheral blood mononuclear cells were used for TCR beta sequencing. Genomic DNA extraction from the blood cell samples was performed with the Qiagen DNeasy Blood Extraction Kit. This sample is part of a study of cytomegalovirus exposure and HLA in healthy donors (dated by TCRdb to about 2017). Turning to the overall study: An earlier analysis of some 600 of the donors reported over 250 Gb of sequence data and 117 million unique TCR beta sequences obtained from about 170 million T cells. In addition to the first cohort of 500 to 850 subjects, a separate validation cohort of over 90 different subjects was used. To decide whether each TCR beta V gene segment behaved as functional or pseudogenic, an earlier analysis of fewer than 750 of the donors relied on high-throughput TCR beta sequencing. In a later genetic analysis, genome-wide SNP genotypes for about 55% of the roughly 670 donors were used, and that subset was treated as a discovery cohort. Donor age, sex, ethnicity and CMV serostatus were compiled together with the repertoire data. About 330 gigabases of sequencing data and approximately 92 million unique TCR sequences made up an early release that covered over 550 HLA-typed donors. The later analysis used no new phenotypic data to find candidate immune exposures, relying instead on TCR beta sequences and their occurrence across donors. In a later analysis, previously published TCR beta repertoires from fewer than 750 donors were re-analyzed and high-resolution HLA genotyping was added so that TCR occurrence patterns could be studied. To predict cytomegalovirus infection status, the study brought together high-throughput TCR immunosequencing, statistical association of individual TCRs with disease status, and machine learning. The genetic ancestry cluster associated with self-reported Caucasian donors included about 84% of the roughly 390 genotyped donors. Class I and class II HLA loci were covered by the typing at four-digit resolution. Across around 400 genotyped donors of the cohort, an average of about 220,000 unique TCR beta nucleotide sequences per donor were sequenced, and roughly a sixth of those sequences were non-productive. The aim of the study was to test whether cataloging public T cell receptors could identify signatures of past pathogen exposure. Four or five DR-DQ haplotypes were handled as single units for association and clustering, since linkage in the cohort was strong. All discovery cohort repertoires had been generated on a single sequencing platform. Typing coverage differed by locus: A, B, C, DRB1 and DQB1 were typed in about 620-640 donors, DQA1 in about 560, DPA1 in nearly 610, and DPB1 in 400 to 490. The study used immunosequencing to profile the T cell repertoires of approximately 690 subjects and linked those repertoires to cytomegalovirus serostatus.

The paper as a whole reports these results and caveats: At a false discovery rate of 0.05, a later analysis linked around 17,000 TCR beta sequences to specific HLA alleles. Several of the top co-occurrence clusters appeared to be linked to parvovirus B19, influenza, CMV and Epstein-Barr virus, according to a later analysis. In the study, approximately 160 TCR beta chains were listed as associated with cytomegalovirus. The earlier analysis of some 540 of the donors excluded some 15 rarely observed V segments, including chromosome 9 orphons, because counts were too low. The authors suggested that the approach could potentially be generalized to other disease states and immunological phenotypes. A later analysis found that most CMV-associated TCR beta chains appeared HLA-restricted, with HLA associations seemingly driven largely by CMV exposure. A later analysis found that HLA-associated TCR beta chains were more clonally expanded and had lower generation probabilities than equally common non-associated chains. An earlier analysis of roughly 570 of the donors showed that most TCR beta V segments appeared in productive rearrangements either about 87% or about 30% of the time, which broadly matched IMGT annotations. Strong co-occurrence of HLA alleles, especially DR and DQ, made assigning TCR associations to individual alleles difficult. A further reported finding was that TCR beta sequences accurately predicted the HLA-A and HLA-B alleles for most subjects in the first cohort. Sequencing depth was assumed to be roughly uniform across donors in the presence/absence analyses, though that assumption may not hold. A later genetic analysis reported fewer N-insertions in productive TCRs among donors in an Asian-associated ancestry cluster than the approximately 700-donor mean. A later genetic analysis associated a missense DCLRE1C variant with V-gene and J-gene trimming of TCR beta chains, and an independent cohort replicated the association. The 87-base-pair reads could not distinguish some IMGT-functional V segments, including TRBV6-2 and TRBV6-3, so those segments were excluded. A cluster of highly shared sequence variants was judged likely to represent a technical artifact of the sequencing pipeline. Most TCR sequences were seen in very few donors, while some public TCRs were found in many individuals. A later analysis found that TCR association rates varied across HLA loci, with DRB1 alleles showing the most associated TCRs and HLA-C alleles the fewest. In both the original and validation cohorts, the classifier was reported to diagnose cytomegalovirus status with high specificity and sensitivity. CMV serostatus was the only immune exposure information available for the cohort. A few of the identified cytomegalovirus-associated TCR beta chains were confirmed in vitro to be specific for cytomegalovirus antigens. Because some donors lacked HLA typing at each locus, the association tests relied only on the typed subset. Correlated functional status among segregating V segments might be attributable to linkage disequilibrium, but an unknown experimental factor could not be ruled out. The cohort was sequenced for TCR beta chains only, and without alpha or paired-chain data the features that could be detected were limited.

The clonotype originates from a woman aged 40 to 50 in good health and CMV-seronegative. The V gene is TRBV5-1 and the J gene is TRBJ2-3, and TRBD2 aligns with 9 junction nucleotides. What was sequenced was PBMCs. The CDR3 in this case is CASSLGGTSISDTQYF. The sequence in DNA is TGCGCCAGCAGCTTGGGGGGGACTAGCATTTCAGATACGCAGTATTTT.